The 18 T cell receptor beta chains below all came from one sample that was sequenced in a study of blood T cell repertoires in COVID-19. Clones were sequenced by immunoSEQ multiplex PCR, and TCRdb holds only the in-frame ones, with some missing. Of some 160,000 clones listed, roughly 90% are singletons. The sample consisted of peripheral blood. The receptor set was obtained from a man in his 60s with acute or convalescent COVID-19.

The chain links TRBV15 to TRBJ1-5, with D uncertain. The length of the CDR3 is 13 residues. Germline V gives CDR1 LNHNV, CDR2 YYDKDF (reference sequence). V shed 0 bases and J shed 8 bases, with 8 bases lying between them. CDR3 nucleotide sequence: TGTGCCACCAGCAGAGATCGTGGAGAGCCCCAGCATTTT. It codes for CATSRDRGEPQHF.

The rearrangement joins TRBV23-1 to TRBJ1-2; possibly TRBD1 for D (5 bases). TRBV23-1 is identified as an open reading frame with a role that is uncertain. Trimming stripped 8 bases from V and 6 bases from J, with 13 bases between. This CDR3 has 12 residues. CDR3: CASPWDSDGYTF. CDR3 coding DNA: TGCGCCAGCCCTTGGGACTCGGATGGCTACACCTTC.

This clone has just one count. The chain couples TRBV4-1 to TRBJ1-6, with a tentative D call TRBD1 (5 bases). Trimming stripped 0 bases from V and 12 bases from J, with 12 bases between. Germline CDR1 and CDR2: MGHRA and YSYEKL. The CDR3 is 14 amino acids. Here the CDR3 reads CASSQEGRAEPLHF. As DNA, the CDR3 is TGCGCCAGCAGCCAAGAAGGCAGGGCCGAACCCCTCCACTTT.

This sequence joins TRBV9 and TRBJ1-6; D unresolved. The V end lost 2 bases, the J end lost 6 bases, and 9 bases lay between the germline ends. Germline V gives CDR1 SGDLS, CDR2 YYNGEE. The CDR3 is 14 amino acids. Here the CDR3 DNA reads TGTGCCAGCAGCGTGAGACAAATTAATTCACCCCTCCACTTT. It encodes CASSVRQINSPLHF. The whole variable domain, remainder taken from reference TRBV9 and TRBJ1-6, is DSGVTQTPKHLITATGQRVTLRCSPRSGDLSVYWYQQSLDQGLQFLIQYYNGEERAKGNILERFSAQQFPDLHSELNLSSLELGDSALYFCASSVRQINSPLHFGNGTRLTVT.

The chain has TRBV12-1 and TRBJ2-3; TRBD2, the D gene given by the table, was not confirmed from the DNA. TRBV12-1 is a documented pseudogene. The CDR3 has 18 residues. In DNA form, the CDR3 reads TGTGCCAGCAGCTTCCCCGGTCCCCGACGGAGAAGGTGGAATACGCAGTATTTT. This gives the protein CASSFPGPRRRRWNTQYF.

The chain uses TRBV27 and TRBJ2-7; 12 bases map to TRBD2. Germline V lookup: CDR1 MNHEY, CDR2 SMNVEV (reference sequence). Trimming removed 5 bases from V and 0 bases from J; junction bases left unmatched: 8. This CDR3 is 17 amino acids long. The CDR3 DNA is TGTGCCAGCAGTCGAACGGGACTAGCGGGCCACTCCTACGAGCAGTACTTC. Translated: CASSRTGLAGHSYEQYF.

This clone was recorded once. For the CDR3, the DNA is TGCGCCAGCAGCCGGGACTTTTCCAGCTCCTACAATGAGCAGTTCTTC. As protein: CASSRDFSSSYNEQFF. The V call is TRBV5-1, the J call TRBJ2-1; weak D call: TRBD2 (6 bases). V gave up 4 bases and J gave up 0 bases, with 14 bases separating them. From germline, CDR1 is SGHRS and CDR2 YFSETQ. The CDR3 has 16 residues. Filled out from reference TRBV5-1 and TRBJ2-1, the complete variable domain reads KAGVTQTPRYLIKTRGQQVTLSCSPISGHRSVSWYQQTPGQGLQFLFEYFSETQRNKGNFPGRFSGRQFSNSRSEMNVSTLELGDSALYLCASSRDFSSSYNEQFFGPGTRLTVL.

This rearrangement joins TRBV7-6 to TRBJ2-5; 9 bases align to TRBD2. Losses at the gene ends were 5 bases for V and 2 bases for J; bases not matched to a gene: 9. CDR1 and CDR2 from the germline V gene are SGHVS and FNYEAQ. The length of the CDR3 is 16 residues. CDR3 loop: CASSLLGAGGQETQYF. Here the CDR3 DNA reads TGTGCCAGCAGCCTTTTAGGGGCGGGGGGGCAAGAGACCCAGTACTTC.

This clone showed up just once. This chain joins TRBV7-2 and TRBJ1-5; D perhaps matches TRBD1 (5 bases). Per the germline V gene, CDR1 is SGHTA and CDR2 is FQGNSA. The CDR3 has 12 amino acids. Between the trimmed V and J ends, which lost 6 bases and 4 bases, there was a span of 7 bases. For the CDR3, the DNA is TGTGCCAGCAGGTCAGGGAATCAGCCCCAGCATTTT. Amino acids: CASRSGNQPQHF. Based on the CDR3 plus reference TRBV7-2 and TRBJ1-5, the full variable domain is GAGVSQSPSNKVTEKGKDVELRCDPISGHTALYWYRQSLGQGLEFLIYFQGNSAPDKSGLPSDRFSAERTGGSVSTLTIQRTQQEDSAVYLCASRSGNQPQHFGDGTRLSIL.

The V gene is TRBV2, the J gene TRBJ1-4; the D is unclear. This CDR3 has 13 amino acids. Looked up from germline, CDR1 is SNHLY and CDR2 is FYNNEI. Trimming shortened V by 8 bases and J by 4 bases, and 11 bases separated the two germline ends. The CDR3 region has the DNA TGTGCCAGCGTGCGGACTATTAATGAAAAACTGTTTTTT. Translating it yields CASVRTINEKLFF.

The J gene is TRBJ2-2, the V gene TRBV27, with 11 bases fitting TRBD2. V shed 6 bases, J shed 3 bases, and the junction held 6 bases outside the gene matches. The CDR3 runs to 16 residues. Germline-derived CDR1 and CDR2 are MNHEY and SMNVEV (reference sequence). As DNA, the CDR3 is TGTGCCAGCAGATCCCCTAGCGGGGGGTACACCGGGGAGCTGTTTTTT. Protein: CASRSPSGGYTGELFF.

V is TRBV5-4 and J is TRBJ1-2; D gene uncertain. Germline V CDR1 and CDR2: SGHNT, YYREEE (reference sequence). V was cut by 1 base and J by 2 bases, with 6 bases left in between. CDR3 length equals 13 residues. For the CDR3, the DNA is TGTGCCAGCAGCTTGCCGGGAAACTATGGCTACACCTTC. The encoded protein is CASSLPGNYGYTF.

This chain joins TRBV18 and TRBJ1-5; 7 bases agree with TRBD1. The CDR3 has 16 residues. CDR1 and CDR2 (germline): KGHSH, LQKENI. V gave up 2 bases and J gave up 5 bases; unmatched junction bases: 9. CDR3: CASSPSDRARDQPQHF. The CDR3 nucleotides read TGTGCCAGCTCACCATCCGACAGGGCCAGGGATCAGCCCCAGCATTTT.

The CDR3 is CASSLGQGAPRNIQYF. CDR3 bases: TGTGCCAGCAGCTTAGGACAGGGGGCGCCGAGAAACATTCAGTACTTC. The chain is built from TRBV7-2 and TRBJ2-4, with TRBD1 matching over 10 bases. The CDR3 extends over 16 amino acids. The germline gives CDR1 SGHTA, CDR2 FQGNSA. With V trimmed by 1 base and J by 6 bases, 6 bases remained unmatched.

This chain uses TRBV5-1 with TRBJ2-3; D ambiguous. V lost 1 base and J lost 0, with 12 bases in between. Germline assignment: CDR1 SGHRS and CDR2 YFSETQ. This CDR3 has 16 amino acids. This chain's CDR3 is CASSLRVSISTDTQYF. CDR3 coding DNA: TGCGCCAGCAGCTTGAGAGTTAGCATAAGCACAGATACGCAGTATTTT.

The table lists this clone with a few counts. In DNA form, the CDR3 reads TGTGCCAGCAGGCCGGGGGGGAGCAGAGCGCCCCAGCATTTT. Protein product: CASRPGGSRAPQHF. V gene TRBV27 combines with J gene TRBJ1-5, with a possible D match to TRBD1 (5 bases). The germline V gene encodes CDR1 MNHEY and CDR2 SMNVEV (reference sequence). V lost 6 bases and J lost 9, with 18 bases in between. The CDR3 runs 14 residues.

The V gene is TRBV2, the J gene TRBJ1-2; D unclear. The CDR3 has 14 amino acids. CDR1 is SNHLY and CDR2 is FYNNEI in the germline V gene. Deletions cut 6 bases from V and 4 bases from J, with 15 bases between. CDR3: CASRVELNLYGYTF. The CDR3 DNA sequence: TGTGCCAGCAGGGTCGAGCTAAACCTCTATGGCTACACCTTC.

The genes are TRBV12-5 and TRBJ1-3; D gene ambiguous. V was pared by 0 bases and J by 0 bases, with 12 bases between. The CDR3 length is 17 residues. Per germline, CDR1 LGHNT and CDR2 FRNRAP. This CDR3 reads CASGLVLQSISGNTIYF. The CDR3 nucleotides are TGTGCTAGTGGTTTGGTCCTACAGTCTATCTCTGGAAACACCATATATTTT. Drawing the rest from reference TRBV12-5 and TRBJ1-3, the complete variable domain is DARVTQTPRHKVTEMGQEVTMRCQPILGHNTVFWYRQTMMQGLELLAYFRNRAPLDDSGMPKDRFSAEMPDATLATLKIQPSEPRDSAVYFCASGLVLQSISGNTIYFGEGSWLTVV.